This section outlines one T cell receptor (beta chain) sequence together with its context. The germline V and J ends were trimmed by 7 bases and 5 bases, with 15 bases remaining between them. The CDR3 spans 14 residues. The germline V gene encodes CDR1 WSHSY and CDR2 SAAADI. TCRdb keeps only in-frame clones here, not all; method: immunoSEQ multiplex PCR. The sample records approximately 70,000 clones, roughly 81% being singletons. The sample belongs to a study of OX40 agonist ivuxolimab in advanced cancers. Sampled blood was obtained at baseline, cycle 4 day 1, and cycle 7 day 1. This chain links TRBV10-2 with TRBJ1-5; D uncertain. Material: CD4+ or CD8+ T cells sorted from blood, obtained in a trial of the OX40 agonist ivuxolimab. This TCR derives from an adult with an advanced solid tumor such as melanoma, head and neck, liver or kidney cancer. CDR3 region: CASTRQGADQPQHF. The CDR3 DNA is TGCGCCAGCACTCGGCAAGGCGCCGATCAGCCCCAGCATTTT.